The present TCR beta chain was sequenced within a study of T cell changes during pregnancy in multiple sclerosis. Measured with immunoSEQ multiplex PCR; TCRdb has only the in-frame clones, and not every one. The repertoire holds some 80,000 clones, with 70% to 90% as singletons. With V trimmed by 2 bases and J by 4 bases, 5 bases remained unmatched. CDR3 length: 15 amino acids. Germline V gene data show CDR1 as SGHAT and CDR2 as FQNNGV. The receptor was derived from a female donor in good health, enrolled as a control in a pregnancy study. The rearrangement links TRBV11-2 to TRBJ2-1; TRBD2 aligns across 7 bases. The source material was peripheral blood, sampled in the first trimester of pregnancy. CDR3 region: CASSLPGGVYNEQFF. The CDR3 DNA is TGTGCCAGCAGCTTACCGGGGGGTGTATACAATGAGCAGTTCTTC. Full variable domain (outside the CDR3, taken from reference TRBV11-2 and TRBJ2-1): EAGVAQSPRYKIIEKRQSVAFWCNPISGHATLYWYQQILGQGPKLLIQFQNNGVVDDSQLPKDRFSAERLKGVDSTLKIQPAKLEDSAVYLCASSLPGGVYNEQFFGPGTRLTVL.